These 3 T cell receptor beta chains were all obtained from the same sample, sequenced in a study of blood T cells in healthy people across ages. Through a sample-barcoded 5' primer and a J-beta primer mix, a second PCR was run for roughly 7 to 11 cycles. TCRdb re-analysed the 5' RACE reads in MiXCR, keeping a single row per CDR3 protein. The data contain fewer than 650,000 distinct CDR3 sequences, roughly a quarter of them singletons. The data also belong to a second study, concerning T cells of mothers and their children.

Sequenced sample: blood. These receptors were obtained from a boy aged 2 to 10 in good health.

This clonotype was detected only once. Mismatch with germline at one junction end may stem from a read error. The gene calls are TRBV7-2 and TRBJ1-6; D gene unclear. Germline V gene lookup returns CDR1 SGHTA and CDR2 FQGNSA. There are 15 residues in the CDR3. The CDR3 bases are TGTGCCAGCAGCTTCCAGGCCGATGGGAATTCAGCCCTCCACTTT. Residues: CASSFQADGNSALHF. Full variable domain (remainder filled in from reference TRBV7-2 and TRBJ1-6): GAGVSQSPSNKVTEKGKDVELRCDPISGHTALYWYRQSLGQGLEFLIYFQGNSAPDKSGLPSDRFSAERTGGSVSTLTIQRTQQEDSAVYLCASSFQADGNSALHFGNGTRLTVT.

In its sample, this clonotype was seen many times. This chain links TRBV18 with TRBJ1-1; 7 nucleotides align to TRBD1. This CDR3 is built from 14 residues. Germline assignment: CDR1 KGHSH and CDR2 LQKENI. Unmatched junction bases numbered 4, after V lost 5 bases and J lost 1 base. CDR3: CASSSGGKNTEAFF. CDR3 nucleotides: TGTGCCAGCTCATCAGGGGGAAAGAACACTGAAGCTTTCTTT.

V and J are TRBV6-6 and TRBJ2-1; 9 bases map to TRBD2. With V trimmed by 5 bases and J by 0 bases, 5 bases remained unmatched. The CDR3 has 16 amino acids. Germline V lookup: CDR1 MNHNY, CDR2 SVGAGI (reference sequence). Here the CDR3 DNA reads TGTGCCAGCAGTAGCATAGCGGGAGCCTCCTACAATGAGCAGTTCTTC. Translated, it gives CASSSIAGASYNEQFF.